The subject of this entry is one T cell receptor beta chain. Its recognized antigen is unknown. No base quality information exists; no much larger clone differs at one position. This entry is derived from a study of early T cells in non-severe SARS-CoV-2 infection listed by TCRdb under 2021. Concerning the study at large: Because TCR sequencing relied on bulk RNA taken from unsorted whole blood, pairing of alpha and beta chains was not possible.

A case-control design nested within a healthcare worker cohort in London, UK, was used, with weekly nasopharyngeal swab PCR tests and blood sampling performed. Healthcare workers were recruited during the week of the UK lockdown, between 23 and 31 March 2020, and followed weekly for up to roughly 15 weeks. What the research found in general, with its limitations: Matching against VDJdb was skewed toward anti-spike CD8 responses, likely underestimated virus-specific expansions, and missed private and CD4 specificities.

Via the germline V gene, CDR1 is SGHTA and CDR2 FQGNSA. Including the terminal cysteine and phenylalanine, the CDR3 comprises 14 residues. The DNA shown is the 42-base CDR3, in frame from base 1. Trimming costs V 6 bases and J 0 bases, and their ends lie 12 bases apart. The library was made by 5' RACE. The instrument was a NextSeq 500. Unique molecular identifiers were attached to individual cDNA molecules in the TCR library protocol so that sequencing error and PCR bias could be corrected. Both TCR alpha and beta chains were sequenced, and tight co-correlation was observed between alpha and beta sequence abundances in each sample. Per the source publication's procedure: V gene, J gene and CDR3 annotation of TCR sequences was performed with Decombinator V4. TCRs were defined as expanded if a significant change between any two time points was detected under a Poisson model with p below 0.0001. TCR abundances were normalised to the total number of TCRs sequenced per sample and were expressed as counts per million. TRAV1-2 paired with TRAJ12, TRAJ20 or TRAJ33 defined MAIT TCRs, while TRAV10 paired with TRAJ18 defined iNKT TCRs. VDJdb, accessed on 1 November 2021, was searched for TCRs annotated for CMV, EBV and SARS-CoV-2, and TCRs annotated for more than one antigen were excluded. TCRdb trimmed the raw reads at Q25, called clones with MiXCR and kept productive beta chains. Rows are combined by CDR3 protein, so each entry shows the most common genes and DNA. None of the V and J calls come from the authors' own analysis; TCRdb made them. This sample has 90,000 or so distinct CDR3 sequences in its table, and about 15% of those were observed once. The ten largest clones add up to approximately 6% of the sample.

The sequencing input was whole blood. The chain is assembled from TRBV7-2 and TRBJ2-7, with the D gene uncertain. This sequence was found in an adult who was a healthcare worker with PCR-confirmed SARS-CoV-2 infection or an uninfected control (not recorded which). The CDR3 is CASSPTHSSYEQYF. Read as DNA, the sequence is TGTGCCAGCAGTCCGACCCACAGCTCCTACGAGCAGTACTTC.